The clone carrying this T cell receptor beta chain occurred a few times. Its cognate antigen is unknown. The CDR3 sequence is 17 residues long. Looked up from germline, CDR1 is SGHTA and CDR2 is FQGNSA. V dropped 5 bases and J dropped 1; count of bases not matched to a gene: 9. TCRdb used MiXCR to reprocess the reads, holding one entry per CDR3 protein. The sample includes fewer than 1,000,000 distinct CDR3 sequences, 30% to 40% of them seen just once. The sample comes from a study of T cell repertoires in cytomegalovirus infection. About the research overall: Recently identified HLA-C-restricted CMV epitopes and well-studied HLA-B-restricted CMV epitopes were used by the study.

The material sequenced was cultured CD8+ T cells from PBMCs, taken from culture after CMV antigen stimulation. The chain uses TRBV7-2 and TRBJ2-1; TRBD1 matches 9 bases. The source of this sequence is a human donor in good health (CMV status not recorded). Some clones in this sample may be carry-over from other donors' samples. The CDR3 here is CASSPHHRGRSYNEQFF. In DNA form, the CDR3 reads TGTGCCAGCAGCCCACACCACAGGGGGCGATCCTACAATGAGCAGTTCTTC.